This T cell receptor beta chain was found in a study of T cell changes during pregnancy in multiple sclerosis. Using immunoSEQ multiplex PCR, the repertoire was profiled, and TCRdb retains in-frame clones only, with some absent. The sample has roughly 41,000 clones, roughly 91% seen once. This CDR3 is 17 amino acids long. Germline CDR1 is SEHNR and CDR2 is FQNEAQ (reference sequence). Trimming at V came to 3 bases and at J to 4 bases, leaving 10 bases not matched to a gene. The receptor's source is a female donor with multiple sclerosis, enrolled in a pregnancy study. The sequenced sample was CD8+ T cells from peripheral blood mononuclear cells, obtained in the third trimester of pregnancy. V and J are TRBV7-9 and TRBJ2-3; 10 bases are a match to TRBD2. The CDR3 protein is CASSFQRGGRGADTQYF. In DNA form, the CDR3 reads TGTGCCAGCAGCTTCCAGCGGGGGGGCCGAGGGGCAGATACGCAGTATTTT. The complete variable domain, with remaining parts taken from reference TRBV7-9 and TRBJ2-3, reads DTGVSQNPRHKITKRGQNVTFRCDPISEHNRLYWYRQTLGQGPEFLTYFQNEAQLEKSRLLSDRFSAERPKGSFSTLEIQRTEQGDSAMYLCASSFQRGGRGADTQYFGPGTRLTVL.